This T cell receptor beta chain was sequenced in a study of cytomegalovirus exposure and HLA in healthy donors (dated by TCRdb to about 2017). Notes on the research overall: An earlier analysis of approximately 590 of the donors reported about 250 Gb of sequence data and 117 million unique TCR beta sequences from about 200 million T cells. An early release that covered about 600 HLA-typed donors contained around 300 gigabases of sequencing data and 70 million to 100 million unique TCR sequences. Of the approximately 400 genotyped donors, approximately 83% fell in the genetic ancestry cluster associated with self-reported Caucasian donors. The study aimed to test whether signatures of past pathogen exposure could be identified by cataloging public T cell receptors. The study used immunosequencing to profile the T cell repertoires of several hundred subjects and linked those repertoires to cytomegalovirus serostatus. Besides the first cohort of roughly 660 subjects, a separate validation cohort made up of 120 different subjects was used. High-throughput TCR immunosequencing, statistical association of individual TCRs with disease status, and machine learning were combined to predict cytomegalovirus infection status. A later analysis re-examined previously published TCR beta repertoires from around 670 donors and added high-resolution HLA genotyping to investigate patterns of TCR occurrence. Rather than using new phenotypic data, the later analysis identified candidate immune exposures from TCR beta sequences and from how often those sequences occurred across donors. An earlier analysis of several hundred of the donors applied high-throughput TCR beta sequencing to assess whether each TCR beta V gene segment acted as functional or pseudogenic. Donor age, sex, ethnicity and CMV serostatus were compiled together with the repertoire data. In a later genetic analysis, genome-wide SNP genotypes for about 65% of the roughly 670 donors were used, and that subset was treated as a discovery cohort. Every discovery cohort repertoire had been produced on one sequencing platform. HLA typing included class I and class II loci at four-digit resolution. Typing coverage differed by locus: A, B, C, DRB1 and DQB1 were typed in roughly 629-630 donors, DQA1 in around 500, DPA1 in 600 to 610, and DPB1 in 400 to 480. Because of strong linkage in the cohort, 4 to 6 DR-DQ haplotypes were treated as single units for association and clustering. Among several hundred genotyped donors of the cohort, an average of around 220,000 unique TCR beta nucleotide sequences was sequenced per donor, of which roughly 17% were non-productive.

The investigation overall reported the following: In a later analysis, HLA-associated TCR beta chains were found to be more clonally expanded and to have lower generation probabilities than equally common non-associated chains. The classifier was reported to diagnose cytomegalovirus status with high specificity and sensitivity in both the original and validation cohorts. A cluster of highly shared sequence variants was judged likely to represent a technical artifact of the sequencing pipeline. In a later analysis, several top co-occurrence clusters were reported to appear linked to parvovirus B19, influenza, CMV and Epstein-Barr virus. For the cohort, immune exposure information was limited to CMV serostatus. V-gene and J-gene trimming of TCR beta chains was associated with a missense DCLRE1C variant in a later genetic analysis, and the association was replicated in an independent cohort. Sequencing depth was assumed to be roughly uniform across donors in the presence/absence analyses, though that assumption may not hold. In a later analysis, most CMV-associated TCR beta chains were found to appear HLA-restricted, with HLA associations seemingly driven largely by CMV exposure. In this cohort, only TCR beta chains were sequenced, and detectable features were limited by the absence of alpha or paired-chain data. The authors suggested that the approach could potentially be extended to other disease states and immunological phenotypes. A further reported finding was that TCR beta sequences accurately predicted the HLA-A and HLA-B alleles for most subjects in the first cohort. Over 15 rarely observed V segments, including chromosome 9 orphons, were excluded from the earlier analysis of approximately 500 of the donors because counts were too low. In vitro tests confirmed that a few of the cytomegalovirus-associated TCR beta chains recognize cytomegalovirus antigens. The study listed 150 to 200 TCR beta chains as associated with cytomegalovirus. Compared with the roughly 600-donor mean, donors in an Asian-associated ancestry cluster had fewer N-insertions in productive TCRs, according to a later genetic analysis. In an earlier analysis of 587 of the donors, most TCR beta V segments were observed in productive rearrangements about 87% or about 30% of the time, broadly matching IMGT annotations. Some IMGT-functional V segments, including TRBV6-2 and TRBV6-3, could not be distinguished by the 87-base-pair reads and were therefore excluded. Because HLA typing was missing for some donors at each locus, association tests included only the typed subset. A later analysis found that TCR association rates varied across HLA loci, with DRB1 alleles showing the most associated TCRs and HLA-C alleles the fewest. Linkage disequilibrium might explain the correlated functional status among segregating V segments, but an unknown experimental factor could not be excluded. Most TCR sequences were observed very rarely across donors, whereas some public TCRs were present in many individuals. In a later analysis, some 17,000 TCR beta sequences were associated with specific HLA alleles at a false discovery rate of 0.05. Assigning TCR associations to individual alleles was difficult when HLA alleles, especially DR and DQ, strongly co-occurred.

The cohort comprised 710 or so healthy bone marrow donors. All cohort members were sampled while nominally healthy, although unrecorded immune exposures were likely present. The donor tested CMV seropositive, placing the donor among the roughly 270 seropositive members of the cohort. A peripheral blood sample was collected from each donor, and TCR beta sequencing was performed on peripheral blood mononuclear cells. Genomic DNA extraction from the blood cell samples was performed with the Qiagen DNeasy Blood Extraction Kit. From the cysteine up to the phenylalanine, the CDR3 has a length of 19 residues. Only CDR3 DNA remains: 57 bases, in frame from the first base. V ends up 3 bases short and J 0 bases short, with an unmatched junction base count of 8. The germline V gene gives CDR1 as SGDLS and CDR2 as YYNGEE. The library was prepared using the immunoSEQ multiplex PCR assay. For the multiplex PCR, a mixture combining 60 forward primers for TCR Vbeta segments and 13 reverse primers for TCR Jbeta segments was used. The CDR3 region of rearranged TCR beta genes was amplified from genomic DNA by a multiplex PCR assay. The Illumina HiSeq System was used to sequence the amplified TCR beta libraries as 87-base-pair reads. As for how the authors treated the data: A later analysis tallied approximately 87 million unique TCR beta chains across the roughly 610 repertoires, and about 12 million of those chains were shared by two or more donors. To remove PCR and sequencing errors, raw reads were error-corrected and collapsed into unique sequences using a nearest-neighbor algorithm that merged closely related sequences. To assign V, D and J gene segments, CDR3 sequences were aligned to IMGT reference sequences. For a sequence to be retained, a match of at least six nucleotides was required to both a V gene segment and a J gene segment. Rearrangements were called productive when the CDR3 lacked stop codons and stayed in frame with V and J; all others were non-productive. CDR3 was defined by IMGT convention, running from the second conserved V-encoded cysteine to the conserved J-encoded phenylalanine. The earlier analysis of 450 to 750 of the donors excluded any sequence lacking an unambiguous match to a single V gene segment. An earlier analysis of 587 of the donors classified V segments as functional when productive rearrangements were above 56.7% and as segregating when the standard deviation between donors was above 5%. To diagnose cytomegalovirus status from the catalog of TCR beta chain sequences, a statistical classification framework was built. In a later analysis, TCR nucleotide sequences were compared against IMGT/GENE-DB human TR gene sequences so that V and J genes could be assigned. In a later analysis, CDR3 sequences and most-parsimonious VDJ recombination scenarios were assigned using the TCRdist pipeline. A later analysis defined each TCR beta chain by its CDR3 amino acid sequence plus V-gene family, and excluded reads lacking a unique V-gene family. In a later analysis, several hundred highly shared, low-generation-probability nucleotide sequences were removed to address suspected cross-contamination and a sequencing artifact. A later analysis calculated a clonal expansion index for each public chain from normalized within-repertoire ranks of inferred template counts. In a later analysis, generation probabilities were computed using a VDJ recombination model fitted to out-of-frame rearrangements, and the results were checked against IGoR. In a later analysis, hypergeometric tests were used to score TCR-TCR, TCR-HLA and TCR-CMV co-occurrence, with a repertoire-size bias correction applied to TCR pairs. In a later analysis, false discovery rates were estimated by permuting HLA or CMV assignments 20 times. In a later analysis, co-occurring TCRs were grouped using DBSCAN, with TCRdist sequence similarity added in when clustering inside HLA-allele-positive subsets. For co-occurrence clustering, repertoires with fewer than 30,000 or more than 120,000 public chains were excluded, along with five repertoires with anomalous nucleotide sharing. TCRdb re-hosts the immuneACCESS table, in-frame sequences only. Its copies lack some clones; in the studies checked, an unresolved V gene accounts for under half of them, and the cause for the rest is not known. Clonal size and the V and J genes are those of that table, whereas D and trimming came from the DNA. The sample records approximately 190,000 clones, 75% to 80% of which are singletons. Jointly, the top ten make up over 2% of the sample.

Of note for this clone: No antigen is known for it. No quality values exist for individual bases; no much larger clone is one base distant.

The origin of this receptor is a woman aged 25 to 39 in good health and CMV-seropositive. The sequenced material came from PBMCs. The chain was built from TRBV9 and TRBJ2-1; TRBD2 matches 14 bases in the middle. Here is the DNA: TGTGCCAGCAGCGGAGGGGGACTAGCGGGAGCCTACTCCTACAATGAGCAGTTCTTC. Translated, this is CASSGGGLAGAYSYNEQFF.